The clone carrying this T cell receptor beta chain showed up just a few times. Its cognate antigen is unknown. At one end the junction does not follow the germline gene, possibly because of a read error. Germline V gene sequence: CDR1 MNHNS, CDR2 SASEGT. This CDR3 is 14 amino acids long. This sample was taken from a study of metastatic and nonmetastatic thyroid tumors. Overall study context: Comparison of repertoires was carried out across blood and tumor or nodule tissue from malignant and benign thyroid patients. Study results and limitations: Benign nodules reportedly had significantly lower TCR beta diversity than malignant thyroid tumors in blood and tumor.

How the authors handled the data: Variation in CDR3 across clinicopathological groups served as the basis for constructing a distant-metastasis classifier in papillary thyroid cancer. TCRdb reprocessed the PCR reads via MiXCR. Here the V and J calls rest on TCRdb's processing, not on the authors' analysis. The table has about 27,000 clones, 15% seen once; the top ten hold roughly 14%. Each patient came to thyroid surgery without any prior treatment (of any kind). Sequencing was done on a sample of blood. The source of this sequence is a male donor with papillary thyroid cancer or a benign thyroid nodule (not recorded which). Some clones in this sample may be carry-over from other donors' samples. This chain connects TRBV6-1 to TRBJ1-2, with D possibly matching TRBD1 (5 bases). The CDR3 region is CASSRVGDRYVYTF. In nucleotides, the CDR3 is TGCGCCAGCAGTCGGGTTGGGGACCGCTATGTCTACACCTTC.